This T cell receptor beta chain was retrieved from a study of T cells after posttransplantation cyclophosphamide. General study points: Later blood repertoires were often dominated by clones from the donor CD8+ memory compartment.

Looked up from germline, CDR1 is MRHNA and CDR2 is SNTAGT. The CDR3 consists of 17 residues. Between the trimmed V and J ends, which lost 2 bases and 7 bases, there was a span of 20 bases. In this sample, this clone turned up many times. Its specificity is not known. The protocol was immunoSEQ multiplex PCR, while the TCRdb copy is restricted to in-frame clones and leaves out a portion. This repertoire holds roughly 35,000 clones, and none appear only once. The sample comprised PBMCs. The sequence was collected from a girl under 18 in good health, CMV-negative, and a related stem cell transplant donor. The V call is TRBV6-4, the J call TRBJ2-2, with a possible D match to TRBD2 (5 bases). The CDR3: CASSDGHGREGSGELFF. As DNA, the CDR3 is TGTGCCAGCAGTGACGGGCATGGTCGAGAGGGAAGCGGGGAGCTGTTTTTT.